Below, 11 T cell receptor beta chains from the same sample are listed, as sequenced in a study of blood T cell repertoires in COVID-19. Data came from immunoSEQ multiplex PCR; TCRdb stores just in-frame clones and leaves some out. The table shows some 200,000 clones, with about 85% occurring only once. Specimen: PBMCs or T cells enriched from blood (not recorded which). Receptor source: a woman aged 25-40 years who had recovered from COVID-19.

The chain recombines TRBV7-9 with TRBJ1-1; D might be TRBD1 (5 bases). CDR3 size: 15 residues. V lost 1 base and J 5 bases, leaving 14 bases between the germline ends. Germline V gives CDR1 SEHNR, CDR2 FQNEAQ (reference sequence). The CDR3, as DNA: TGTGCCAGCAGCTTAGGGGGACTGGTGGGGACTGAAGCTTTCTTT. Amino acids: CASSLGGLVGTEAFF.

Points on this clone: Other DNA variants within this sample encode the same CDR3. The rearrangement links TRBV5-6 to TRBJ1-2; D uncertain. The germline CDR1 and CDR2 sequences are SGHDT and YYEEEE. The CDR3 length is 13 residues. Trimming removed 0 bases from V and 3 bases from J, with 6 bases in between. The CDR3 here is CASSLAQHYGYTF. CDR3 sequence (DNA): TGTGCCAGCAGCTTGGCACAGCACTATGGCTACACCTTC. Full variable domain (rest looked up from reference TRBV5-6 and TRBJ1-2): DAGVTQSPTHLIKTRGQQVTLRCSPKSGHDTVSWYQQALGQGPQFIFQYYEEEERQRGNFPDRFSGHQFPNYSSELNVNALLLGDSALYLCASSLAQHYGYTFGSGTRLTVV.

The chain has TRBV6-1 and TRBJ1-2, with unresolved D. Germline values: CDR1 MNHNS, CDR2 SASEGT. V dropped 2 bases and J dropped 9 bases, with 10 bases sitting between them. The CDR3 sequence is 12 residues long. The CDR3 DNA follows: TGTGCCAGCAGTGAACCTGGGAGAAGCTACACCTTC. This gives the protein CASSEPGRSYTF.

The J gene is TRBJ2-2, the V gene TRBV6-5; 10 nucleotides agree with TRBD2. Germline V gene lookup returns CDR1 MNHEY and CDR2 SVGAGI. The trim removed 5 bases at V and 5 bases at J, leaving 5 bases unmatched. The CDR3 has 15 residues. The chain's CDR3 is CASSSGGAGTGELFF. The CDR3 DNA follows: TGTGCCAGCAGTAGCGGGGGGGCAGGAACCGGGGAGCTGTTTTTT.

This chain links TRBV9 with TRBJ1-2; TRBD1 matches 7 bases. The V gene end was trimmed by 2 bases and the J gene end by 6 bases; junction bases not matched to a gene: 4. Germline CDR1 SGDLS, CDR2 YYNGEE. This CDR3 comprises 13 residues. CDR3: CASSVTGTNGYTF. The CDR3 bases are TGTGCCAGCAGCGTGACAGGGACAAATGGCTACACCTTC.

The chain has TRBV2 and TRBJ2-5; possibly TRBD1 for D (5 bases). CDR3 length equals 14 residues. V gave up 6 bases and J gave up 3 bases, with 14 bases separating them. CDR1 and CDR2 from the germline V gene are SNHLY and FYNNEI. The CDR3 protein is CASSPITREETQYF. CDR3 DNA sequence: TGTGCCAGCAGCCCGATCACCAGGGAAGAGACCCAGTACTTC.

This clone was seen just once. The chain is built from TRBV15 and TRBJ1-1; D not resolved. The CDR3 spans 13 residues. Germline V gives CDR1 LNHNV, CDR2 YYDKDF (reference sequence). V was pared by 2 bases and J by 8 bases, with 12 bases between. CDR3 sequence: CATSRTGREEAFF. The CDR3 DNA reads as TGTGCCACCAGCAGAACGGGTCGAGAAGAAGCTTTCTTT.

The chain employs TRBV2 and TRBJ1-6; D gene uncertain. The CDR3 contains 17 residues. V lost 1 base, J lost 5 bases, and 15 bases lay in between. CDR1 is SNHLY, CDR2 FYNNEI, per germline. The CDR3 DNA reads as TGTGCCAGCAGTGAAGGTCACCAGAATTCAAATAATTCACCCCTCCACTTT. This encodes CASSEGHQNSNNSPLHF.

The chain is built from TRBV3-1 (or the pseudogene TRBV3-2) and TRBJ2-5, with a weak D call TRBD2 (6 bases). Germline V gives CDR1 LGHDT, CDR2 YNNKEL (reference sequence). V was shortened by 1 base and J by 5 bases, with 14 bases between the two germline ends. The CDR3 spans 15 residues. CDR3 sequence reads: CASSQGAGNGETQYF. The CDR3 DNA sequence: TGTGCCAGCAGCCAAGGAGCGGGTAACGGGGAGACCCAGTACTTC.

The rearrangement joins TRBV30 to TRBJ1-1; 10 bases line up with TRBD1. The germline V gene encodes CDR1 GTSNPN and CDR2 SVGIG (reference sequence). V shed 4 bases, J shed 4 bases, and the junction held 6 bases outside the gene matches. The CDR3 sequence is 14 residues long. The CDR3 DNA reads as TGTGCCTGGAATTCCGGGACAGGGGCCACTGAAGCTTTCTTT. It codes for CAWNSGTGATEAFF.

The chain links TRBV20-1 to TRBJ1-1; D remains ambiguous. Looked up from germline, CDR1 is DFQATT and CDR2 is SNEGSKA (reference sequence). The CDR3 loop spans 11 amino acids. The ends were cut back, 3 bases at V and 10 bases at J, with 12 bases in the middle. In DNA, the CDR3 is TGCAGTGCTAGTCACACAAAAATAGCTTTCTTT. It yields the protein CSASHTKIAFF.